This T cell receptor beta chain appears in the sequencing data of a study of early stage breast cancer tumors. Each sample had two DNA replicates, approximately 0.5 ug blood or around 1.4 ug tissue. Some clones are missing from TCRdb's copy, which holds only in-frame ones; the method was immunoSEQ multiplex PCR. The sample gives approximately 75,000 clones, 80% of which show up once; about 4.4% is in the top ten. Sequenced: blood. The TCR sequence derives from a person in their 40s with breast cancer.

Here the CDR3 reads CASSPPGSRYEQYF. The CDR3 DNA follows: TGTGCCAGCAGCCCCCCCGGCAGCCGCTACGAGCAGTACTTC. The chain uses TRBV6-5 and TRBJ2-7; D not resolved. The CDR3 spans 14 residues. The V end was cut by 6 bases, the J end by 3 bases, with 15 bases between. Germline lookup yields CDR1 MNHEY and CDR2 SVGAGI.